These 18 T cell receptor beta chains originate from one sample sequenced in a study of CD8 T cells in Susac syndrome. With random hexamers, 0.5 to 1 ug RNA was reverse transcribed. TCRdb called the immunoSEQ multiplex PCR reads again in MiXCR, with one record for every CDR3 protein. The sample has approximately 270,000 distinct CDR3 sequences, just under 95% seen once. The sequencing input was CD4+ T cells from PBMCs. These receptors were obtained from a human donor with multiple sclerosis.

The genes are TRBV27 and TRBJ1-2; perhaps TRBD1 as D (6 bases). CDR1 and CDR2 from the germline V gene are MNHEY and SMNVEV (reference sequence). The V end lost 6 bases, the J end lost 4 bases, and 15 bases lay between the germline ends. The CDR3 sequence is 14 residues long. This chain's CDR3 is CASSPGHLAYGYTF. Written as DNA, the CDR3 is TGTGCCAGCAGCCCGGGACATCTTGCCTATGGCTACACCTTC.

CDR3 sequence (DNA): TGTGCCTGCAGAGCGGGGAATAATGAAAAACTGTTTTTT. Its translation: CACRAGNNEKLFF. The chain employs TRBV30 and TRBJ1-4; D unclear. The CDR3 contains 13 residues. Trimming pared 6 bases from V and 4 bases from J, leaving 12 bases between. Germline-derived CDR1 and CDR2 are GTSNPN and SVGIG (reference sequence).

Only one count was recorded for this clonotype. The chain employs TRBV6-1 and TRBJ1-6; D gene ambiguous. This CDR3 has 12 residues. V lost 1 base and J lost 15, with 10 bases in between. Per the germline V gene, CDR1 is MNHNS and CDR2 is SASEGT. The CDR3 sequence: CASSEVRGRLHF. DNA for the CDR3: TGTGCCAGCAGTGAAGTGCGAGGGCGCCTCCACTTT.

This sequence joins TRBV24-1 and TRBJ2-7, with 10 positions matching TRBD2. CDR1 KGHDR and CDR2 SFDVKD come from the germline V gene. After removal of 8 bases from V and 0 bases from J, the junction contained 21 bases not matched to a gene. The CDR3 is made up of 20 amino acids. CDR3 amino acids: CATNRMGEVLAGDFSYEQYV. The DNA for the CDR3 is TGTGCCACCAATCGGATGGGAGAGGTCCTAGCGGGAGATTTCTCCTACGAGCAGTACGTC.

This chain joins TRBV24-1 and TRBJ2-1; weak D call: TRBD1 (6 bases). The germline V gene encodes CDR1 KGHDR and CDR2 SFDVKD. Trimming left V 3 bases short and J 9 bases short, with 23 bases between. This CDR3 has 17 amino acids. As DNA, the CDR3 is TGTGCCACCAGTGATGAACAGGGATTGGGGTCGTTGGGTGAGCAGTTCTTC. This encodes CATSDEQGLGSLGEQFF.

This clonotype appeared a single time. The DNA for the CDR3 is TGTGCCAGCAGCCAGCCGCCTGGAAACACCATATATTTT. Its translation is CASSQPPGNTIYF. The rearrangement uses TRBV5-4 and TRBJ1-3; D is unclear. The CDR3 length is 13 residues. V lost 4 bases and J 2 bases, leaving 7 bases between the germline ends. From germline, CDR1 is SGHNT and CDR2 YYREEE (reference sequence).

The chain joins TRBV2 to TRBJ2-1; D unresolved. Germline V lookup: CDR1 SNHLY, CDR2 FYNNEI. The ends were cut back, 6 bases at V and 10 bases at J, with 19 bases in the middle. CDR3 length: 14 amino acids. This CDR3 reads CASSWSSKLGEQFF. DNA for the CDR3: TGTGCCAGCAGCTGGAGCTCTAAACTGGGCGAGCAGTTCTTC.

The gene calls are TRBV24-1 and TRBJ2-5; 9 bases are shared with TRBD1. Germline CDR1 is KGHDR and CDR2 is SFDVKD. This CDR3 contains 16 residues. V lost 3 bases, J lost 2 bases, and 6 bases stayed unmatched. Here the CDR3 DNA reads TGTGCCACCAGTGATCCTCAGGGGACAGGGCAAGAGACCCAGTACTTC. It codes for CATSDPQGTGQETQYF.

The rearrangement uses TRBV29-1 and TRBJ2-7, with D possibly matching TRBD1 (6 bases). Looked up from germline, CDR1 is SQVTM and CDR2 is ANQGSEA. Deletions cut 3 bases from V and 3 bases from J, with 9 bases between. The CDR3 totals 12 residues. CDR3 in DNA: TGCAGCGTTGACGGCAGGGGCTACGAGCAGTACTTC. Amino acids: CSVDGRGYEQYF.

J is TRBJ1-3 and V is TRBV29-1, with 10 bases matching TRBD1. CDR1 and CDR2 from the germline V gene are SQVTM and ANQGSEA. CDR3 length equals 16 residues. The trim removed 4 bases at V and 0 bases at J, leaving 6 bases unmatched. Here the CDR3 DNA reads TGCAGCGTTGCCGGGACAGGGGACTTCTCTGGAAACACCATATATTTT. It codes for CSVAGTGDFSGNTIYF.

The V gene is TRBV21-1, the J gene TRBJ1-2; the table names TRBD1, a call not compared with the DNA. TRBV21-1 is shown as a pseudogene. The CDR3 has 18 residues. The CDR3 loop is CASSKDPDHRDGYYGYTF. The DNA of the CDR3 is TGTGCCAGCAGCAAAGATCCCGATCATCGGGACGGATACTATGGCTACACCTTC.

The rearrangement uses TRBV15 and TRBJ1-2; 9 bases fit TRBD1. The germline CDR1 and CDR2 sequences are LNHNV and YYDKDF (reference sequence). The trim removed 3 bases at V and 8 bases at J, leaving 10 bases unmatched. The CDR3 consists of 15 residues. DNA for the CDR3: TGTGCCACCAGCAGTGTACCGGGACAGGGAAAGGGCTACACCTTC. This codes for CATSSVPGQGKGYTF. Supplemented by reference TRBV15 and TRBJ1-2, the full variable domain reads DAMVIQNPRYQVTQFGKPVTLSCSQTLNHNVMYWYQQKSSQAPKLLFHYYDKDFNNEADTPDNFQSRRPNTSFCFLDIRSPGLGDTAMYLCATSSVPGQGKGYTFGSGTRLTVV.

The J gene is TRBJ2-7, the V gene TRBV15; 7 bases are a match to TRBD1. Trimming cost V 8 bases and J 4 bases; bases outside gene matches: 11. Germline loops: CDR1 LNHNV, CDR2 YYDKDF (reference sequence). The CDR3 extends over 14 amino acids. In DNA form, the CDR3 reads TGTGCCACCGCTCCCGGGACAGTGACTTACGAGCAGTACTTC. Its protein product is CATAPGTVTYEQYF.

This chain joins TRBV5-1 and TRBJ1-6; no reliable D call. V gave up 6 bases and J gave up 10 bases, with 17 bases separating them. This CDR3 comprises 14 residues. Germline lookup yields CDR1 SGHRS and CDR2 YFSETQ. The CDR3 DNA is TGCGCCAGCACCAGGACGGGTATGGACTCACCCCTCCACTTT. Amino acids: CASTRTGMDSPLHF.

The chain uses TRBV6-1 and TRBJ2-5; tentatively, D is TRBD2 (6 bases). Germline values: CDR1 MNHNS, CDR2 SASEGT. V lost 0 bases to trimming and J lost 5 bases, with 16 bases between them. The CDR3 length is 16 residues. CDR3 nucleotides: TGTGCCAGCAGTGAAGCGAAGTTGGCGGAGGGGGAGACCCAGTACTTC. Protein product: CASSEAKLAEGETQYF.

The rearrangement uses TRBV6-1 and TRBJ2-6; D unresolved. There are 15 residues in the CDR3. V lost 5 bases, J lost 2 bases, and 10 bases lay in between. The germline CDR1 and CDR2 sequences are MNHNS and SASEGT. In nucleotides, the CDR3 is TGTGCCAGCAGTCCGACGGATACTGGGGCCAACGTCCTGACTTTC. Amino acids: CASSPTDTGANVLTF.

The chain couples TRBV7-9 to TRBJ2-5; possibly TRBD1 or TRBD2 for D (5 bases each). The length of the CDR3 is 12 residues. Trimming took 5 bases from V and 9 from J, leaving 13 bases between them. Looked up from germline, CDR1 is SEHNR and CDR2 is FQNEAQ (reference sequence). Here the CDR3 reads CASSVARGAQYF. CDR3 in DNA: TGTGCCAGCAGCGTGGCCCGAGGGGCCCAGTACTTC.

The rearrangement uses TRBV29-1 and TRBJ2-3, with D possibly matching TRBD2 (5 bases). Looked up from germline, CDR1 is SQVTM and CDR2 is ANQGSEA. There are 15 residues in the CDR3. V was clipped by 6 bases and J by 6 bases, with 22 bases between them. The CDR3 DNA is TGCAGCGTCTTTAGTCTCAAGGAGGCCGACGATACGCAGTATTTT. Amino acids: CSVFSLKEADDTQYF.